The clone carrying this T cell receptor (beta chain) was counted once. This record belongs to a study of cytomegalovirus exposure and HLA in healthy donors. Generated by immunoSEQ multiplex PCR, the TCRdb table keeps only in-frame clones and is missing some. The sample yields some 60,000 clones, 90% to 96% seen once. The trim removed 5 bases at V and 4 bases at J, leaving 10 bases unmatched. The CDR3 sequence is 16 residues long. Germline V gene lookup returns CDR1 SGHAT and CDR2 FQDESV (reference sequence). The chain employs TRBV11-1 and TRBJ2-5; 10 nucleotides align to TRBD2. Sequenced sample: PBMCs. The origin of this receptor is a young man in good health and CMV-seronegative. The chain's CDR3 is CASSPLPLAGGETQYF. The CDR3 bases are TGTGCCAGCAGCCCTCTCCCCTTAGCGGGAGGAGAGACCCAGTACTTC.